Shown below are 27 T cell receptor beta chains from a single sample sequenced in a study of naive and memory T cell subsets (TCRdb year 2017). General study outcomes and caveats: A few larger clonotypes were present in naive repertoires, particularly the CD8 repertoires, and these clonotypes were possibly memory cells re-expressing CD45RA.

No antigen has been identified for these receptors. The library was obtained by UMI-ligation and nested PCR. Reads for this sample came from an Illumina MiSeq. The beta constant-region primer was an equimolar mix of two oligonucleotides covering both TRBC1 and TRBC2. The ligated cDNA went through four rounds of PCR with nested alpha and beta constant-region primers together with the SP2 primer. TCRdb passed the public sequencing reads through fastp at Q25 and MiXCR, retaining productive beta sequences. Rows matching on CDR3 protein sequence are summarized as one entry with the most common DNA and genes. This sample has more than 120,000 distinct CDR3 sequences in its table, and 15% to 25% of those were observed once. 0.55% to 0.75% of the sample goes to the ten largest clones. Sequenced material: naive CD8+ T cells from blood. What this sample's cell subset or site label stands for: naive T cells, CD45RA high CD27+. The receptors stem from a human donor in good health.

This chain links TRBV7-9 with TRBJ2-3; the match to TRBD2 covers 13 bases. After removal of 7 bases from V and 0 bases from J, the junction contained 10 bases not matched to a gene. There are 18 residues in the CDR3. CDR1 is SEHNR and CDR2 is FQNEAQ in the germline V gene (reference sequence). This CDR3 is CASTSRTSGRASTDTQYF. The DNA for the CDR3 is TGTGCCAGCACCTCCCGGACTAGCGGGAGAGCCAGCACAGATACGCAGTATTTT.

This clonotype was observed a handful of times. The V gene is TRBV4-3, the J gene TRBJ2-1, with D possibly TRBD2 on 6 matching bases. This CDR3 has 16 amino acids. Trimming took 1 base from V and 8 from J, leaving 18 bases between them. CDR1 is LGHNA and CDR2 is YSLEER in the germline V gene. This CDR3 is CASSQAVGREYHEQFF. CDR3 in DNA: TGCGCCAGCAGCCAAGCAGTAGGGCGGGAATACCATGAGCAGTTCTTC.

This chain joins TRBV5-8 and TRBJ2-5; 12 bases map to TRBD2. Germline CDR1 is SGHTS and CDR2 is YDEGEE. The CDR3 has 18 residues. Unmatched junction bases numbered 11, after V lost 4 bases and J lost 1 base. The CDR3 bases are TGTGCCAGCAGCCTGGCACTAGCGGGAGGCCCCCCCCAAGAGACCCAGTACTTC. It specifies CASSLALAGGPPQETQYF.

This rearrangement joins TRBV13 to TRBJ2-3; TRBD2 matches at 8 bases. This CDR3 spans 16 amino acids. Germline CDR1 PRHDT, CDR2 FYEKMQ (reference sequence). Trimming took 5 bases from V and 6 from J; bases not matched to a gene: 13. The CDR3 region is CASSHVAGKPPDTQYF. CDR3 coding DNA: TGTGCCAGCAGCCACGTAGCGGGAAAGCCGCCCGATACGCAGTATTTT.

This clonotype was counted a few times. The chain joins TRBV6-6 to TRBJ1-5; tentatively, D is TRBD1 (5 bases). This CDR3 has 11 residues. The V gene's germline CDR1 is MNHNY and CDR2 SVGAGI (reference sequence). Deletions cut 11 bases from V and 12 bases from J, with 17 bases between. CDR3 nucleotide sequence: TGTGCCGGAAGTGACGGAGGGGACCAGCATTTT. Amino acid sequence: CAGSDGGDQHF.

This clonotype has ten or more counts. V gene TRBV29-1 combines with J gene TRBJ2-3; no firm D call. This CDR3 contains 13 residues. In germline, CDR1 is SQVTM, CDR2 ANQGSEA. V lost 0 bases and J lost 3, with 7 bases in between. The CDR3 here is CSVEDPKTDTQYF. The CDR3 coding sequence is TGCAGCGTTGAAGATCCTAAAACAGATACGCAGTATTTT.

The rearrangement uses TRBV12-3 or TRBV12-4 and TRBJ2-1; 8 bases map to TRBD2. CDR3 length equals 14 residues. Losses at the gene ends were 5 bases for V and 9 bases for J; bases not matched to a gene: 9. CDR3 nucleotides: TGTGCCAGCAGTCCAATAGGACTAGCTGGTGAGCAGTTCTTC. It translates to CASSPIGLAGEQFF.

This clonotype was observed once. V usage is TRBV2 and J usage is TRBJ2-7; 9 bases agree with TRBD1. CDR3 length: 14 amino acids. J lost 6 bases, V lost 3 bases, and 6 bases had no gene match. Germline lookup yields CDR1 SNHLY and CDR2 FYNNEI. CDR3 residues: CASSDGQGMGEQYF. CDR3 in DNA: TGTGCCAGCAGTGACGGACAGGGGATGGGCGAGCAGTACTTC.

This clonotype was counted between two and nine times. The chain links TRBV27 to TRBJ1-6; D gene uncertain. Germline V lookup: CDR1 MNHEY, CDR2 SMNVEV (reference sequence). This CDR3 is 13 amino acids long. Deletions cut 2 bases from V and 10 bases from J, with 9 bases between. This CDR3 is CASSLGGNSPLHF. The DNA for the CDR3 is TGTGCCAGCAGTTTAGGAGGGAACTCACCCCTCCACTTT.

This clonotype was seen a handful of times. The V gene is TRBV4-3, the J gene TRBJ2-7, with 10 bases identical to TRBD2. The V and J ends lost 4 bases and 3 bases, in that order; junction bases with no gene match: 6. Looked up from germline, CDR1 is LGHNA and CDR2 is YSLEER. CDR3 length equals 15 residues. DNA for the CDR3: TGCGCCAGCAGCCTGGTAGCGGGGGGAGTCTACGAGCAGTACTTC. This translates into CASSLVAGGVYEQYF.

V and J are TRBV6-5 and TRBJ1-5, with 8 positions matching TRBD1. The germline CDR1 and CDR2 sequences are MNHEY and SVGAGI. CDR3 size: 15 residues. Germline trimming cut 6 bases from V and 0 bases from J; bases unmatched to any gene: 4. CDR3 region: CASREQGGSNQPQHF. The CDR3 DNA sequence: TGTGCCAGCAGAGAACAGGGGGGTAGCAATCAGCCCCAGCATTTT.

This clonotype was observed a single time. The CDR3 DNA sequence: TGTGCCAGCAGTTTAATGGGGACAGGGACGGGTTACGAGCAGTACTTC. Protein sequence: CASSLMGTGTGYEQYF. The V gene is TRBV27, the J gene TRBJ2-7, with 9 bases fitting TRBD1. V shed 2 bases, J shed 4 bases, and the junction held 9 bases outside the gene matches. This CDR3 has 16 amino acids. Per germline, CDR1 MNHEY and CDR2 SMNVEV (reference sequence).

The J gene is TRBJ2-7, the V gene TRBV12-3 or TRBV12-4; 7 bases line up with TRBD2. This CDR3 is 16 amino acids long. V gave up 3 bases and J gave up 5 bases; unmatched junction bases: 13. For the CDR3, the DNA is TGTGCCAGCAGTTTTTCCCCTCCAGCGGGGTTAAACGAGCAGTACTTC. Translated: CASSFSPPAGLNEQYF.

The gene calls are TRBV28 and TRBJ1-5; 9 bases agree with TRBD1. The V and J ends lost 2 bases and 5 bases, in that order; junction bases with no gene match: 13. CDR3 length: 18 residues. CDR1 and CDR2 from the germline V gene are MDHEN and SYDVKM. The CDR3 region is CASSLGGAGTGFYQPQHF. The CDR3 DNA reads as TGTGCCAGCAGTTTAGGAGGGGCCGGGACAGGGTTTTATCAGCCCCAGCATTTT.

This clonotype was observed a few times. The CDR3 sequence: CASSPSGSFSYEQYF. CDR3 DNA: TGTGCCAGCAGCCCCAGCGGTTCCTTCTCCTACGAGCAGTACTTC. The J gene is TRBJ2-7, the V gene TRBV6-5; D is perhaps TRBD2 (5 bases). The length of the CDR3 is 15 residues. Trimming removed 6 bases at V and 0 bases at J, with 15 bases between. Germline lookup yields CDR1 MNHEY and CDR2 SVGAGI.

Turning to this clonotype: One junction end disagrees with the germline gene, perhaps due to a read error. The chain carries TRBV28 and TRBJ2-1, with D perhaps matching TRBD2 (6 bases). Germline V gene sequence: CDR1 MDHEN, CDR2 SYDVKM. This CDR3 has 14 residues. In nucleotides, the CDR3 is TGTGTCAGCAGAAAGGGACTCGCCTACAATGAGCAGTTCTTC. Protein product: CVSRKGLAYNEQFF. Full variable domain (outside the CDR3, taken from reference TRBV28 and TRBJ2-1): DVKVTQSSRYLVKRTGEKVFLECVQDMDHENMFWYRQDPGLGLRLIYFSYDVKMKEKGDIPEGYSVSREKKERFSLILESASTNQTSMYLCVSRKGLAYNEQFFGPGTRLTVL.

The chain joins TRBV18 to TRBJ2-7; a weak D match, TRBD2 (5 bases). CDR1 and CDR2 (germline): KGHSH, LQKENI. V lost 2 bases to trimming and J lost 2 bases, with 28 bases between them. This CDR3 comprises 20 residues. This CDR3 reads CASSPGGGGRMESPPYEQYF. CDR3 nucleotides: TGTGCCAGCTCACCAGGAGGTGGCGGCAGGATGGAATCCCCTCCCTACGAGCAGTACTTC. Full variable domain (missing parts from reference TRBV18 and TRBJ2-7): NAGVMQNPRHLVRRRGQEARLRCSPMKGHSHVYWYRQLPEEGLKFMVYLQKENIIDESGMPKERFSAEFPKEGPSILRIQQVVRGDSAAYFCASSPGGGGRMESPPYEQYFGPGTRLTVT.

This clonotype was counted a few times. Here the CDR3 reads CASSQTSRGHEQYF. The CDR3 DNA is TGCGCCAGCAGCCAAACATCCAGGGGCCACGAGCAGTACTTC. The chain is built from TRBV4-1 and TRBJ2-7; the D gene is possibly TRBD1 (6 bases). The V gene lost 2 bases and the J gene lost 5 bases, with 13 bases spanning the gap. The CDR3 loop spans 14 amino acids. The germline CDR1 and CDR2 sequences are MGHRA and YSYEKL.

This clonotype was seen only a few times. The chain has TRBV29-1 and TRBJ1-1, with D unresolved. Germline V gene data show CDR1 as SQVTM and CDR2 as ANQGSEA. The V gene lost 6 bases and the J gene lost 0 bases, with 8 bases spanning the gap. There are 12 residues in the CDR3. CDR3 amino acids: CSVVSVNTEAFF. The DNA for the CDR3 is TGCAGCGTCGTTTCAGTGAACACTGAAGCTTTCTTT.

The CDR3 spells CSVEGGFWGQETQYF. The CDR3 DNA follows: TGCAGCGTTGAAGGGGGGTTTTGGGGCCAAGAGACCCAGTACTTC. The chain recombines TRBV29-1 with TRBJ2-5, with D possibly called TRBD1 or TRBD2 (5 bases each). The germline V gene has CDR1 SQVTM and CDR2 ANQGSEA. Trimming took off 1 base at V and 1 base at J, with 13 bases between the two ends. CDR3 length equals 15 residues.

Only a few counts were recorded for this clonotype. This sequence joins TRBV29-1 and TRBJ2-3, with no clear D. CDR1 is SQVTM and CDR2 is ANQGSEA in the germline V gene. The ends were cut back, 4 bases at V and 3 bases at J, with 5 bases in the middle. The CDR3 is 11 amino acids. CDR3 loop: CSVVRTDTQYF. For the CDR3, the DNA is TGCAGCGTTGTTCGGACAGATACGCAGTATTTT.

This clonotype came up a few times. This sequence joins TRBV18 and TRBJ2-1, with a possible D match to TRBD1 (6 bases). Looked up from germline, CDR1 is KGHSH and CDR2 is LQKENI. The CDR3 runs 14 residues. The V end was cut by 1 base, the J end by 7 bases, with 11 bases between. CDR3 amino acids: CASSPRDNKNEQFF. The DNA for the CDR3 is TGTGCCAGCTCACCACGGGACAATAAAAATGAGCAGTTCTTC.

This chain connects TRBV7-2 to TRBJ1-6; no clear D. The CDR3 consists of 15 residues. Germline CDR1 reads SGHTA; CDR2 reads FQGNSA. V gave up 1 base and J gave up 10 bases, with 14 bases separating them. This chain's CDR3 is CASSLESLATSPLHF. The CDR3, as DNA: TGTGCCAGCAGCTTAGAATCCTTAGCAACCTCACCCCTCCACTTT.

CDR3 sequence: CASSPRTSGSSDTQYF. CDR3 sequence (DNA): TGTGCCAGCAGCCCACGGACTAGCGGGAGCTCAGATACGCAGTATTTT. The gene calls are TRBV7-8 and TRBJ2-3, with 13 bases aligning to TRBD2. The CDR3 spans 16 residues. Germline V gives CDR1 SGHVS, CDR2 FQNEAQ. V shed 5 bases and J 4 bases; nucleotides not matched to a gene: 6.

This clonotype has at least ten counts. The CDR3 loop reads CASSLFGSTGELFF. The CDR3 nucleotides read TGTGCCAGCAGCTTGTTCGGCTCCACCGGGGAGCTGTTTTTT. This chain joins TRBV7-8 and TRBJ2-2; D not resolved. The germline V and J ends were trimmed by 3 bases and 4 bases, with 9 bases remaining between them. Germline values: CDR1 SGHVS, CDR2 FQNEAQ. This CDR3 is built from 14 residues. The variable domain in full, completed from reference TRBV7-8 and TRBJ2-2, reads GAGVSQSPRYKVAKRGQDVALRCDPISGHVSLFWYQQALGQGPEFLTYFQNEAQLDKSGLPSDRFFAERPEGSVSTLKIQRTQQEDSAVYLCASSLFGSTGELFFGEGSRLTVL.

This rearrangement joins TRBV28 to TRBJ2-7; 9 nucleotides match TRBD1. Unmatched junction bases numbered 12, after V lost 5 bases and J lost 4 bases. Germline lookup yields CDR1 MDHEN and CDR2 SYDVKM. The CDR3 runs to 16 residues. The CDR3: CASSDRGKTGFYEQYF. CDR3 sequence (DNA): TGTGCCAGCAGTGACAGGGGGAAAACCGGGTTTTACGAGCAGTACTTC.

V usage is TRBV6-4 and J usage is TRBJ2-3; D call uncertain. This CDR3 comprises 13 residues. The germline CDR1 and CDR2 sequences are MRHNA and SNTAGT. The V end was cut by 2 bases, the J end by 2 bases, with 5 bases between. As DNA, the CDR3 is TGTGCCAGCAGTGACACTAACACAGATACGCAGTATTTT. Its translation is CASSDTNTDTQYF.